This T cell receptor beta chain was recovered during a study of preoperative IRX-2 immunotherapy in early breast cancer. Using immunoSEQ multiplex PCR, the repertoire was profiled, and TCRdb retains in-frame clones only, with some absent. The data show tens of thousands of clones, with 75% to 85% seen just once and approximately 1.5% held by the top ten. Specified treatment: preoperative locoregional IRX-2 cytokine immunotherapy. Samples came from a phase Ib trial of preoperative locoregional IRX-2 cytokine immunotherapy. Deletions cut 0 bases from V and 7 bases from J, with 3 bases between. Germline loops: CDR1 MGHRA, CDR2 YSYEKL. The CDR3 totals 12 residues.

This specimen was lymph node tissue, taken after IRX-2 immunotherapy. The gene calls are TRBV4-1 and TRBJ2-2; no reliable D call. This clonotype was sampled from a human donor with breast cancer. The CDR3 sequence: CASSQEGGELFF. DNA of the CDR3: TGCGCCAGCAGCCAAGAGGGCGGGGAGCTGTTTTTT.